These T cell receptor beta chains were read from a single sample in a study of blood T cell repertoires in COVID-19. Using immunoSEQ multiplex PCR, the repertoire was profiled, and TCRdb retains in-frame clones only, with some absent. The table includes some 490,000 clones, around 85% detected once. The specimen was PBMCs or T cells enriched from blood (not recorded which). Receptors were obtained from a woman aged 60 to 75 who had recovered from COVID-19. Both conserved end residues are part of each CDR3. Fields, in order: D gene, V gene, clone size, J gene, CDR3 DNA, CDR3 protein. D genes are given only for firm matches. A row's size may be missing; if present it is once, few, many or a size class.

TRBD1	TRBV27	.	TRBJ2-2	TGTGCCAGCAGTGTACCCGGGACAGGGAGGACCGGGGAGCTGTTTTTT	CASSVPGTGRTGELFF
.	TRBV2	.	TRBJ1-6	TGTGCCAGCCGGGACAACTACTATAATTCACCCCTCCACTTT	CASRDNYYNSPLHF
TRBD1	TRBV11-2	.	TRBJ2-7	TGTGCCAGCAGCTTAAGCACAGGGGTATCCTACGAGCAGTACTTC	CASSLSTGVSYEQYF
TRBD1	TRBV6-5	.	TRBJ1-5	TGTGCCAGCAGGGACAGGGACTGGCAGCCCCAGCATTTT	CASRDRDWQPQHF
.	TRBV13	.	TRBJ2-5	TGTGCCAGCACTTCCGGGGTAAGGGCAGAGACCCAGTACTTC	CASTSGVRAETQYF
.	TRBV21-1	.	TRBJ1-2	TGTGCCGGTGGCCCCAACTATGGCTACACCTTC	CAGGPNYGYTF
TRBD2	TRBV27	.	TRBJ2-1	TGTGCCAGCAGCTACGCTAGCGGGGGGTTCTACAATGAGCAGTTCTTC	CASSYASGGFYNEQFF
TRBD1	TRBV24-1	.	TRBJ2-1	TGTGCCACCAGTGATGAACGACAGGGGGGACCGACCAATGAGCAGTTCTTC	CATSDERQGGPTNEQFF
.	TRBV4-1	.	TRBJ1-3	TGCGCCAGCAGCCCGACCGCGGGACCTGGAAACACCATATATTTT	CASSPTAGPGNTIYF
.	TRBV28	few	TRBJ1-2	TGTGCCAGCAGTTTGCGGGGGAGTGGCTACACCTTC	CASSLRGSGYTF
TRBD2	TRBV11-2	.	TRBJ2-1	TGTGCCAGCAGACGGTTCGGGTCTAGCGGCTTCAATGAGCAGTTCTTC	CASRRFGSSGFNEQFF
.	TRBV7-7	once	TRBJ2-5	TGTGCCAGCAGCTTAACGCGGGGAGAGACCCAGTACTTC	CASSLTRGETQYF
TRBD1	TRBV7-6	.	TRBJ1-1	TGTGCCAGCAGCTTATCTCAGGGGGTGATGAACACTGAAGCTTTCTTT	CASSLSQGVMNTEAFF
TRBD1	TRBV15	once	TRBJ1-6	TGTGCCACCAGCAGAGATTTGGGGACAGGGACTTCACCCCTCCACTTT	CATSRDLGTGTSPLHF
.	TRBV24-1	once	TRBJ1-5	TGTGCCCCCCCCGGGGGGAGGCAGCCCCAGCATTTT	CAPPGGRQPQHF
TRBD1	TRBV15	.	TRBJ2-5	TGTGCCACCAGCAGCCGGGACAGCCAAGAGACCCAGTACTTC	CATSSRDSQETQYF
.	TRBV27	.	TRBJ1-1	TGTGCCAGCAGTTCCTCGGGGGAGAGAACTGAAGCTTTCTTT	CASSSSGERTEAFF
.	TRBV7-2	.	TRBJ2-7	TGTGCCAGCAGCTTAGTTGGGCGATACGAGCAGTACTTC	CASSLVGRYEQYF
.	TRBV6-6	.	TRBJ1-1	TGTGCCAGCAGGGTACCACAGGGAGAAGCTTTCTTT	CASRVPQGEAFF
.	TRBV3-1/TRBV3-2	.	TRBJ2-3	TGTGCCAGCAGCCAATTCGGTCTAGCCGGCACAGATACGCAGTATTTT	CASSQFGLAGTDTQYF
TRBD2	TRBV5-8	.	TRBJ2-1	TGTGCCAGCAGCGCCTCGGGACTAGCGTACAATGAGCAGTTCTTC	CASSASGLAYNEQFF
.	TRBV30	.	TRBJ1-4	TGTGCCTGGAGTGGGGGGGATGGGAGAACTAATGAAAAACTGTTTTTT	CAWSGGDGRTNEKLFF